This is a list of T cell receptor beta chains from one sample in a study of vaccination effects on CD4 cells after COVID-19. No antigen is known for these receptors. Profiled with immunoSEQ multiplex PCR; TCRdb holds only in-frame clones, not every one. The sample holds approximately 68,000 clones, around 79% seen once. The input for sequencing was CD4+ T cells from PBMCs cultured with SARS-CoV-2 spike peptides, taken before COVID-19 vaccination. The origin of the receptors is a human donor who received a COVID-19 vaccine. Each CDR3 is given with its conserved first and last residue.

V gene: TRBV5-1
J gene: TRBJ2-3
CDR3 protein: CASSVGGAADTQYF

V gene: TRBV6-5
J gene: TRBJ2-3
CDR3 protein: CASSYGTEHTDTQYF

V gene: TRBV18
J gene: TRBJ1-4
CDR3 protein: CASSPPVDSGEKLFF

V gene: TRBV12-5
J gene: TRBJ1-2
CDR3 protein: CASGFGLLGTF

V gene: TRBV9
J gene: TRBJ1-1
CDR3 protein: CASRKYSENTEAFF

V gene: TRBV6-4
J gene: TRBJ2-1
CDR3 protein: CASSLDGSYNEQFF

V gene: TRBV29-1
J gene: TRBJ1-2
CDR3 protein: CSVGGQGTGGYTF

V gene: TRBV5-3
J gene: TRBJ2-6
CDR3 protein: CATDRENGANVLTF

V gene: TRBV7-2
J gene: TRBJ2-2
CDR3 protein: CASSLVGNTGELFF

V gene: TRBV20-1
J gene: TRBJ1-1
CDR3 protein: CSASPQLRANTEAFF

V gene: TRBV5-6
J gene: TRBJ2-2
CDR3 protein: CASSLFGAFGTGELFF

V gene: TRBV3-1/TRBV3-2
J gene: TRBJ1-2
CDR3 protein: CASSHGGQGYGYTF

V gene: TRBV27
J gene: TRBJ1-1
CDR3 protein: CASSLGVFLNTEAFF

V gene: TRBV5-6
J gene: TRBJ1-6
CDR3 protein: CASSLRTGGSYNSPLHF

V gene: TRBV9
J gene: TRBJ1-2
CDR3 protein: CASSAGLSGRSNYGYTF

V gene: TRBV28
J gene: TRBJ1-2
CDR3 protein: CASSPRFAPNYGYTF

V gene: TRBV19
J gene: TRBJ1-6
CDR3 protein: CASSIADTPLHF

V gene: TRBV7-2
J gene: TRBJ2-3
CDR3 protein: CASSLRTSGASTDTQYF

V gene: TRBV18
J gene: TRBJ2-2
CDR3 protein: CASSPPTVPKNTGELFF

V gene: TRBV3-1/TRBV3-2
J gene: TRBJ2-2
CDR3 protein: CASSQTGGPIMWTGELFF

V gene: TRBV24-1
J gene: TRBJ2-3
CDR3 protein: CATSDAGGSGDTQYF

V gene: TRBV9
J gene: TRBJ1-5
CDR3 protein: CASSVGGVDQPQHF

V gene: TRBV29-1
J gene: TRBJ2-3
CDR3 protein: CSVGTDTQYF

V gene: TRBV4-1
J gene: TRBJ2-5
CDR3 protein: CASSSRQDSQETQYF

V gene: TRBV19
J gene: TRBJ1-5
CDR3 protein: CASTLGSKGNQPQHF

V gene: TRBV30
J gene: TRBJ2-3
CDR3 protein: CAWSATSGGRSGTDTQYF

V gene: TRBV5-1
J gene: TRBJ2-5
CDR3 protein: CASSFIINTQETQYF

V gene: TRBV9
J gene: TRBJ1-5
CDR3 protein: CASSPDKYSNQPQHF

V gene: TRBV24-1
J gene: TRBJ2-3
CDR3 protein: CATSSIERGELDTQYF

V gene: TRBV7-2
J gene: TRBJ1-1
CDR3 protein: CASNDQGTAEAFF